A single TCR beta chain is shown here with its context. What it binds is unknown. Each cDNA molecule carried a unique molecular identifier. MiXCR, applied by TCRdb to the 5' RACE reads, yields one record per CDR3 protein. The sample carries about 56,000 distinct CDR3 sequences, over 13% recorded once. This sample stems from a study of early T cells in non-severe SARS-CoV-2 infection. Findings and caveats of the study: Using VDJdb, the matching emphasized anti-spike CD8 responses while missing private and CD4 specificities.

The CDR3 spans 16 residues. V was pared by 4 bases and J by 2 bases, with 20 bases between. CDR1 DFQATT and CDR2 SNEGSKA come from the germline V gene (reference sequence). The V and J genes are TRBV20-1 and TRBJ1-2; D not certain. Sequencing used whole blood, obtained at baseline. The receptor was derived from an adult who was a healthcare worker with PCR-confirmed SARS-CoV-2 infection or an uninfected control (not recorded which). The CDR3 DNA is TGCAGTGCTACGTTCATCCCGACTCCTTCGAACTATGGCTACACCTTC. This translates into CSATFIPTPSNYGYTF.